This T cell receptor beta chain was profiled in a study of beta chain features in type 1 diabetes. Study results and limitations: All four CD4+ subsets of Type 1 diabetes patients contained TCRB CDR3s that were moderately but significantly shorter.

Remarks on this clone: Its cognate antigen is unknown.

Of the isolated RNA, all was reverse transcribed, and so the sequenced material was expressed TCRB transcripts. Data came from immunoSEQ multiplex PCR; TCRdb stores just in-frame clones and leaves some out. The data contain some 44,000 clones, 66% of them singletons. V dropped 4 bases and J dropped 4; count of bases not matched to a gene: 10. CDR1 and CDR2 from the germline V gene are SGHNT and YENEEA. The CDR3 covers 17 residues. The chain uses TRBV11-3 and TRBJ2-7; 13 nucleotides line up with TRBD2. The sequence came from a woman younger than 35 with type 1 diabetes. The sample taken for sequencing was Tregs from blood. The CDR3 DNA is TGTGCCAGCAGCTACGGACTAGCGGGAGATGGTTGGTACGAGCAGTACTTC. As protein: CASSYGLAGDGWYEQYF.